Listed here are 15 T cell receptor beta chains from one sample, sequenced in a study of vaccination effects on CD4 cells after COVID-19. The ViraFEST assay expanded antigen-specific CD4+ T cells with viral peptide pools before sequencing. At the end of about 10 days of culture, CD4+ T cells were isolated. The vaccine given was either BNT162b2 or mRNA-1273, in two doses. Sequencing used immunoSEQ multiplex PCR; TCRdb keeps in-frame clones, though not all of them. In the table there are tens of thousands of clones, around 80% of which are singletons. No antigen is known for these receptors. The material was CD4+ T cells from PBMCs cultured with HCoV-NL63 spike peptides, obtained after COVID-19 vaccination. The origin of the receptors is a human donor who received a COVID-19 vaccine. Some clones in this sample may be carry-over from other donors' samples.

The chain has TRBV10-3 and TRBJ2-3; D not certain. The V end was cut by 2 bases, the J end by 2 bases, with 11 bases between. The CDR3 runs 15 residues. The germline gives CDR1 ENHRY, CDR2 SYGVKD. The CDR3, as DNA: TGTGCCATCAGTGAGGGGCAGGAACTCACAGATACGCAGTATTTT. Its translation is CAISEGQELTDTQYF.

The V gene is TRBV5-5, the J gene TRBJ1-2; D uncertain. Germline V CDR1 and CDR2: SGHKS, YYEKEE (reference sequence). V dropped 1 base and J dropped 3 bases, with 13 bases sitting between them. This CDR3 spans 15 amino acids. The CDR3 sequence: CASSLLGLGDYGYTF. The CDR3 DNA follows: TGTGCCAGCAGCTTGCTTGGGTTAGGTGACTATGGCTACACCTTC.

The chain uses TRBV5-1 and TRBJ2-1, with 10 bases that match TRBD2. V was pared by 4 bases and J by 2 bases, with 12 bases of the junction left unmatched. Germline-derived CDR1 and CDR2 are SGHRS and YFSETQ. The CDR3 loop spans 18 amino acids. The CDR3 here is CASSRFGLAETTYNEQFF. Here the CDR3 DNA reads TGCGCCAGCAGCAGATTCGGACTAGCGGAAACAACCTACAATGAGCAGTTCTTC.

This rearrangement joins TRBV18 to TRBJ2-7, with D maybe TRBD1 (5 bases). This CDR3 is 13 amino acids long. The germline V gene encodes CDR1 KGHSH and CDR2 LQKENI. The V gene lost 4 bases and the J gene lost 3 bases, with 10 bases spanning the gap. CDR3 sequence: CASSRLQDYEQYV. The CDR3 DNA reads TGTGCCAGCTCACGTCTACAGGACTACGAGCAGTACGTC.

The J gene is TRBJ1-4, the V gene TRBV19; possible D gene TRBD1, 6 bases. Trimming shortened V by 10 bases and J by 1 base, and 25 bases separated the two germline ends. This CDR3 contains 18 residues. Germline-derived CDR1 and CDR2 are LNHDA and SQIVND (reference sequence). The CDR3 sequence: CATSLWDTLSGTNEKLFF. The CDR3 bases are TGTGCCACCTCTCTCTGGGACACCCTCTCCGGAACTAATGAAAAACTGTTTTTT.

This clone was seen a single time. V and J are TRBV14 and TRBJ2-3; D gene uncertain. Germline V gene data show CDR1 as SGHDN and CDR2 as FVKESK. CDR3 length: 13 residues. Between the trimmed V and J ends, which lost 0 bases and 8 bases, there was a span of 9 bases. CDR3 DNA: TGTGCCAGCAGCCAAGAAATGGGGATTACGCAGTATTTT. It is translated as CASSQEMGITQYF.

This clone occurred a few times. The gene calls are TRBV5-1 and TRBJ2-2; the D gene is possibly TRBD1 (6 bases). V lost 0 bases and J 6 bases, leaving 12 bases between the germline ends. The CDR3 length is 15 residues. Germline loops: CDR1 SGHRS, CDR2 YFSETQ. The chain's CDR3 is CASSLVSGAAGELFF. The CDR3 DNA sequence: TGCGCCAGCAGCTTGGTTTCAGGGGCCGCCGGGGAGCTGTTTTTT. Supplemented by reference TRBV5-1 and TRBJ2-2, the full variable domain reads KAGVTQTPRYLIKTRGQQVTLSCSPISGHRSVSWYQQTPGQGLQFLFEYFSETQRNKGNFPGRFSGRQFSNSRSEMNVSTLELGDSALYLCASSLVSGAAGELFFGEGSRLTVL.

The chain employs TRBV18 and TRBJ2-5, with 11 bases aligning to TRBD2. Germline-derived CDR1 and CDR2 are KGHSH and LQKENI. V dropped 3 bases and J dropped 5; count of bases not matched to a gene: 2. The CDR3 totals 14 residues. Here the CDR3 reads CASSPTSGEETQYF. CDR3 DNA: TGTGCCAGCTCACCGACTAGCGGGGAGGAGACCCAGTACTTC.

This chain uses TRBV5-4 with TRBJ1-1, with no clear D. The ends were cut back, 0 bases at V and 0 bases at J, with 6 bases in the middle. This CDR3 comprises 14 residues. Germline V gene data show CDR1 as SGHNT and CDR2 as YYREEE (reference sequence). CDR3 sequence (DNA): TGTGCCAGCAGCTTGGGAGCGTTGAACACTGAAGCTTTCTTT. This codes for CASSLGALNTEAFF.

V and J are TRBV6-5 and TRBJ1-5; D call uncertain. Trimming stripped 9 bases from V and 3 bases from J, with 15 bases between. The CDR3 loop spans 14 amino acids. Germline-derived CDR1 and CDR2 are MNHEY and SVGAGI. CDR3 protein: CASTSSGNNQPQHF. The CDR3 coding sequence is TGTGCCAGTACTTCATCGGGGAACAATCAGCCCCAGCATTTT.

Note on this clone: One end of the junction does not line up with germline, which may come from a read error. The rearrangement links TRBV4-1 to TRBJ2-2; 9 bases map to TRBD1. The CDR3 extends over 17 amino acids. Germline V gene lookup returns CDR1 MGHRA and CDR2 YSYEKL. This chain's CDR3 is CVSSQDLGTGRTGELFF. The CDR3 DNA sequence: TGCGTCAGCAGCCAAGATCTTGGGACAGGGAGGACCGGGGAGCTGTTTTTT.

The chain is built from TRBV6-4 and TRBJ1-2; 9 bases align to TRBD1. Trimming at V came to 5 bases and at J to 1 base, leaving 5 bases not matched to a gene. The germline CDR1 and CDR2 sequences are MRHNA and SNTAGT. The CDR3 sequence is 15 residues long. The CDR3 sequence is CASSREDRGNYGYTF. The CDR3 nucleotides read TGTGCCAGCAGTCGAGAGGACAGGGGTAACTATGGCTACACCTTC.

The chain has TRBV30 and TRBJ1-1, with a possible D match to TRBD1 (6 bases). Germline CDR1 reads GTSNPN; CDR2 reads SVGIG (reference sequence). Trimming removed 0 bases at V and 5 bases at J, with 19 bases between. The CDR3 contains 16 residues. CDR3 sequence reads: CAWSVAFRGGKTEAFF. Here the CDR3 DNA reads TGTGCCTGGAGTGTAGCGTTCCGAGGGGGGAAGACTGAAGCTTTCTTT.

The gene calls are TRBV24-1 and TRBJ1-4; D gene uncertain. The CDR3 is made up of 12 amino acids. Per the germline V gene, CDR1 is KGHDR and CDR2 is SFDVKD. V gave up 4 bases and J gave up 8 bases, with 7 bases separating them. CDR3 nucleotides: TGTGCCACCAGTGACAGGAACGAAAAACTGTTTTTT. It specifies CATSDRNEKLFF.

The chain couples TRBV5-6 to TRBJ1-3, with 8 bases that match TRBD1. Germline CDR1 and CDR2: SGHDT and YYEEEE. V was pared by 5 bases and J by 4 bases, with 2 bases of the junction left unmatched. The CDR3 is made up of 13 amino acids. The CDR3 region has the DNA TGTGCCAGCAGTGACAGGGGCGGAAACACCATATATTTT. It codes for CASSDRGGNTIYF. The full variable domain, completed using reference TRBV5-6 and TRBJ1-3, is DAGVTQSPTHLIKTRGQQVTLRCSPKSGHDTVSWYQQALGQGPQFIFQYYEEEERQRGNFPDRFSGHQFPNYSSELNVNALLLGDSALYLCASSDRGGNTIYFGEGSWLTVV.